The entry below gives a single T cell receptor (beta chain) sequence along with its context. Antigen specificity is unknown. Only in-frame clones appear in the TCRdb table, and some are missing; sequencing was by immunoSEQ multiplex PCR. This table has approximately 120,000 clones, 88% appearing once. The CDR3 loop spans 12 amino acids. Germline V gene data show CDR1 as SGHNT and CDR2 as YYREEE (reference sequence). Deletions cut 1 base from V and 6 bases from J, with 8 bases between. This specimen comes from a study of T cell responses to AZD1222 COVID-19 vaccine. Regarding the study as a whole: The donor cohort was predominantly white British with a female majority, and clonal diversity may have been underestimated.

V and J are TRBV5-4 and TRBJ2-7; no clear D. This sequence originates from an adult who received the AZD1222 COVID-19 vaccine. Sequenced material: peripheral blood, taken 28 days after the second AZD1222 dose. In DNA, the CDR3 is TGTGCCAGCAGCTTGAACCTTGGCGAGCAGTACTTC. Protein: CASSLNLGEQYF.